This T cell receptor beta chain comes out of a study of blood T cell repertoires in COVID-19. Overall study context: The cDNA or gDNA used as material had been derived from T cells, B-cell-depleted T cells, or PBMCs.

A Seattle source enrolled patients during active infection and followed them longitudinally. Method: immunoSEQ multiplex PCR; TCRdb's copy keeps in-frame clones and lacks some. The repertoire holds under 65,000 clones, with about 90% as singletons. The V and J ends lost 5 bases and 1 base respectively, with 6 bases between them. This CDR3 has 12 amino acids. Germline V gene sequence: CDR1 KGHSH, CDR2 LQKENI. J is TRBJ2-7 and V is TRBV18; unclear D gene. The sequenced material came from peripheral blood. This receptor was obtained from a woman older than 75 with COVID-19, enrolled during active disease. The CDR3 DNA reads as TGTGCCAGCTCAGAGGTTTCCTACGAGCAGTACTTC. Translating gives CASSEVSYEQYF.